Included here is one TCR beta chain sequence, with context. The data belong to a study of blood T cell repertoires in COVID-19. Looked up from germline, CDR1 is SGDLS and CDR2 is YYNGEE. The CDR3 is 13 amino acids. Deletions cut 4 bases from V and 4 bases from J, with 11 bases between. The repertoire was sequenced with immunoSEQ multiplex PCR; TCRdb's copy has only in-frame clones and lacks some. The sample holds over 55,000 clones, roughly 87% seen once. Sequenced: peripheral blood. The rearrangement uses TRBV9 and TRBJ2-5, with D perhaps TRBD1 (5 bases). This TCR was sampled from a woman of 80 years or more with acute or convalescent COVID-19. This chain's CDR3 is CASSPSRGETQYF. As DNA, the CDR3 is TGTGCCAGCAGCCCCTCTAGGGGAGAGACCCAGTACTTC.